These 15 T cell receptor beta chains share one sample of origin, sequenced in a study of blood T cell repertoires in COVID-19. TCRdb's copy holds only in-frame clones and misses some; the assay was immunoSEQ multiplex PCR. The top ten clones hold 0.7% to 1% of a sample with approximately 270,000 clones, under 85% of them seen once. Sequencing input: peripheral blood. The receptors derive from a human donor with COVID-19, enrolled during active disease. The donor label of this sample is uncertain.

This clone was recorded once. This chain connects TRBV29-1 to TRBJ2-7; 8 bases match TRBD2. The CDR3 has 15 amino acids. CDR1 is SQVTM and CDR2 is ANQGSEA in the germline V gene. Unmatched junction bases numbered 14, after V lost 4 bases and J lost 6 bases. CDR3 region: CSVGTGAAGVGEQYF. For the CDR3, the DNA is TGCAGCGTTGGGACCGGGGCAGCGGGGGTGGGCGAGCAGTACTTC.

The chain recombines TRBV3-1 (or the pseudogene TRBV3-2) with TRBJ2-7; D might be TRBD2 (5 bases). The CDR3 has 14 residues. V was trimmed by 5 bases and J by 4 bases, leaving 15 bases between them. The germline V gene has CDR1 LGHDT and CDR2 YNNKEL (reference sequence). CDR3 DNA sequence: TGTGCCAGCAGCGTGCGACGGGGATTTTACGAGCAGTACTTC. Protein product: CASSVRRGFYEQYF.

The V gene is TRBV28, the J gene TRBJ2-1, with D unclear. Trimming took off 3 bases at V and 15 bases at J, with 12 bases between the two ends. The germline CDR1 and CDR2 sequences are MDHEN and SYDVKM. The CDR3 consists of 11 residues. The CDR3 nucleotides read TGTGCCAGCAGTTTTTTTGGGCCTTCGTTCTTC. Amino acid sequence: CASSFFGPSFF.

This sequence joins TRBV9 and TRBJ2-2; TRBD1 might be the D (6 bases). The V gene lost 4 bases and the J gene lost 5 bases, with 9 bases spanning the gap. CDR1 is SGDLS and CDR2 is YYNGEE in the germline V gene. The CDR3 runs to 13 residues. The CDR3 sequence is CASSPQGTGELFF. Here the CDR3 DNA reads TGTGCCAGCAGCCCTCAGGGGACCGGGGAGCTGTTTTTT.

This clone was seen only once. The rearrangement links TRBV7-2 to TRBJ1-1; TRBD1 agrees at 9 bases. Germline CDR1 is SGHTA and CDR2 is FQGNSA. CDR3 size: 17 residues. V dropped 0 bases and J dropped 5; count of bases not matched to a gene: 10. In DNA form, the CDR3 reads TGTGCCAGCAGCTTAGCCTCACCCTCGACAGGGGGGACTGAAGCTTTCTTT. Amino acids: CASSLASPSTGGTEAFF.

V and J are TRBV5-6 and TRBJ2-3; perhaps TRBD2 as D (6 bases). The CDR3 covers 14 residues. The germline CDR1 and CDR2 sequences are SGHDT and YYEEEE. Trimming left V 2 bases short and J 5 bases short, with 12 bases between. CDR3 nucleotides: TGTGCCAGCAGCTTCCCGGGAGTTGAAGATACGCAGTATTTT. The encoded protein is CASSFPGVEDTQYF.

The chain is built from TRBV4-1 and TRBJ1-2, with TRBD1 matching over 7 bases. Germline trimming cut 0 bases from V and 6 bases from J; bases unmatched to any gene: 10. CDR1 and CDR2 from the germline V gene are MGHRA and YSYEKL. The CDR3 has 16 amino acids. Here the CDR3 reads CASSQEPLNRGHGYTF. In DNA form, the CDR3 reads TGCGCCAGCAGCCAAGAGCCCCTGAACAGGGGACATGGCTACACCTTC.

The chain carries TRBV11-2 and TRBJ1-2, with a possible D match to TRBD1 (5 bases). CDR1 is SGHAT, CDR2 FQNNGV, per germline. The length of the CDR3 is 17 residues. V was clipped by 5 bases and J by 4 bases, with 23 bases between them. As DNA, the CDR3 is TGTGCCAGCAGCCTCCGCCCCGGGACTCGACCCTTCTATGGCTACACCTTC. Its translation: CASSLRPGTRPFYGYTF. The variable domain in full, completed from reference TRBV11-2 and TRBJ1-2, reads EAGVAQSPRYKIIEKRQSVAFWCNPISGHATLYWYQQILGQGPKLLIQFQNNGVVDDSQLPKDRFSAERLKGVDSTLKIQPAKLEDSAVYLCASSLRPGTRPFYGYTFGSGTRLTVV.

This rearrangement joins TRBV20-1 to TRBJ1-6; the match to TRBD1 covers 11 bases. Germline V gene lookup returns CDR1 DFQATT and CDR2 SNEGSKA (reference sequence). With V trimmed by 3 bases and J by 13 bases, 5 bases remained unmatched. The length of the CDR3 is 13 residues. CDR3 amino acids: CSASWTGGSPLHF. The CDR3 nucleotides are TGCAGTGCTAGTTGGACAGGGGGCTCTCCCCTCCACTTT.

V usage is TRBV7-9 and J usage is TRBJ2-4; 7 bases agree with TRBD1. Looked up from germline, CDR1 is SEHNR and CDR2 is FQNEAQ (reference sequence). The CDR3 has 18 residues. V trimming: 2 bases; J trimming: 0 bases; junction bases outside the gene matches: 10. The CDR3 bases are TGTGCCAGCAGCTTATGGACAGGAACGGACGGAGCCAAAAACATTCAGTACTTC. Encoded protein: CASSLWTGTDGAKNIQYF. The variable domain in full, completed from reference TRBV7-9 and TRBJ2-4, reads DTGVSQNPRHKITKRGQNVTFRCDPISEHNRLYWYRQTLGQGPEFLTYFQNEAQLEKSRLLSDRFSAERPKGSFSTLEIQRTEQGDSAMYLCASSLWTGTDGAKNIQYFGAGTRLSVL.

The V call is TRBV28, the J call TRBJ1-4; 8 bases match TRBD1. Germline lookup yields CDR1 MDHEN and CDR2 SYDVKM. The CDR3 totals 15 residues. Trimming cost V 6 bases and J 5 bases; bases outside gene matches: 8. The CDR3 sequence is CASSKSRGLNEKLFF. The CDR3 DNA reads TGTGCCAGCAGCAAATCCAGGGGGCTAAATGAAAAACTGTTTTTT.

This chain joins TRBV7-2 and TRBJ1-1; D gene ambiguous. Germline loops: CDR1 SGHTA, CDR2 FQGNSA. The CDR3 covers 15 residues. The ends were cut back, 3 bases at V and 0 bases at J, with 11 bases in the middle. CDR3 protein: CASSFSPFMNTEAFF. The DNA of the CDR3 is TGTGCCAGCAGCTTCAGTCCCTTTATGAACACTGAAGCTTTCTTT.

The chain carries TRBV7-6 and TRBJ2-7, with D maybe TRBD1 (5 bases). Germline CDR1 reads SGHVS; CDR2 reads FNYEAQ. This CDR3 is built from 15 residues. Trimming shortened V by 1 base and J by 0 bases, and 10 bases separated the two germline ends. CDR3 in DNA: TGTGCCAGCAGCTTAGTACAGGCTAGCTCCTACGAGCAGTACTTC. Protein product: CASSLVQASSYEQYF. The complete variable domain, with remaining parts taken from reference TRBV7-6 and TRBJ2-7, reads GAGVSQSPRYKVTKRGQDVALRCDPISGHVSLYWYRQALGQGPEFLTYFNYEAQQDKSGLPNDRFSAERPEGSISTLTIQRTEQRDSAMYRCASSLVQASSYEQYFGPGTRLTVT.

The V and J genes are TRBV25-1 and TRBJ2-5, with 9 bases fitting TRBD2. This CDR3 spans 17 amino acids. The V segment lost 8 bases and the J segment 5 bases; nucleotides outside the gene matches: 18. In germline, CDR1 is MGHDK, CDR2 SYGVNS. The CDR3: CASVPGTLGSGSETQYF. The CDR3 DNA reads TGTGCCAGCGTCCCCGGGACCCTAGGTAGCGGGAGTGAGACCCAGTACTTC.

This clone appeared a few times. The J gene is TRBJ1-5, the V gene TRBV6-1, with D perhaps matching TRBD1 (6 bases). V lost 1 base, J lost 1 base, and 8 bases lay in between. Germline V gene lookup returns CDR1 MNHNS and CDR2 SASEGT. This CDR3 region has 15 residues. The chain's CDR3 is CASSEVDRSNQPQHF. CDR3 sequence (DNA): TGTGCCAGCAGTGAAGTGGACAGAAGCAATCAGCCCCAGCATTTT.